The sequence of this T cell receptor beta chain was determined in a study of cytomegalovirus exposure and HLA in healthy donors. The PCR employed 60 Vbeta primers together with 13 Jbeta primers. Clones were sequenced by immunoSEQ multiplex PCR, and TCRdb holds only the in-frame ones, with some missing. Seen here are 80,000 to 95,000 clones, around 70% observed once, and the top ten hold about 15%. CDR3 size: 12 residues. V was trimmed by 8 bases and J by 8 bases, leaving 16 bases between them. Germline CDR1 and CDR2: GTSNPN and SVGIG (reference sequence). A single count supports this clone. The chain is built from TRBV30 and TRBJ1-3; D is unresolved. What was sequenced was PBMCs. The receptor was derived from a woman between 50 and 59 years old in good health and CMV-seropositive. The CDR3 region has the DNA TGTGCCGTACAGAGCGTCGGGGACACCATATATTTT. Translation: CAVQSVGDTIYF.